The clone carrying this T cell receptor (beta chain) was detected many times. Its antigen is currently unknown. Purified naive CD4+ T cells were depleted of CD25+ Tregs. Study observations and caveats: The TCR gene usage of tumor memory CD4+ T cells clustered together with blood and lymph node memory CD4+ cells and with lymph node naive CD4+ cells. Tumor-infiltrating Treg TCR alpha and beta sequences overlapped most with tumor naive CD4+ T cells, then blood naive.

Trimming shortened V by 1 base and J by 7 bases, and 20 bases separated the two germline ends. CDR3 length: 17 amino acids. Germline V lookup: CDR1 LNHNV, CDR2 YYDKDF (reference sequence). TCRdb reprocessed the 5' RACE reads via MiXCR and lists one record per CDR3 protein. The sample lists tens of thousands of distinct CDR3 sequences, 18% occurring once. The sample comprised naive CD4+ T cells sorted from a lymph node. Sample subset: naive CD4+ T cells, CD4+CD45RA+CD25-. This sequence joins TRBV15 and TRBJ2-1; tentative D call: TRBD2 (5 bases). This TCR came from a female donor with breast cancer. The CDR3 spells CATSRGSGGLDGNEQFF. The CDR3 nucleotides are TGTGCCACCAGCAGAGGGTCTGGCGGGTTGGATGGGAATGAGCAGTTCTTC.